This T cell receptor (beta chain) was identified during a study of cytomegalovirus exposure and HLA in healthy donors. This CDR3 has 15 residues. Per germline, CDR1 MNHEY and CDR2 SMNVEV (reference sequence). V was shortened by 5 bases and J by 2 bases, with 13 bases between the two germline ends. PCR was performed using 60 Vbeta and 13 Jbeta primers. Method: immunoSEQ multiplex PCR; TCRdb's copy keeps in-frame clones and lacks some. The profile shows fewer than 100,000 clones, about 80% of them singletons. General study findings and limits: Most of the TCR beta V segments (in an earlier analysis) were productive either about 87% or about 30% of the time. Researchers left out some V segments, among them TRBV6-2 and TRBV6-3, as indistinguishable. Relative to the approximately 680-donor mean, N-insertions were reportedly fewer in an Asian-associated ancestry cluster in a later analysis.

Comment on this clone: Its matching antigen is unknown.

Sequenced material: PBMCs. The receptor's source is a man between 35 and 55 years old in good health and CMV-seronegative. The J gene is TRBJ1-5, the V gene TRBV27; a weak D match, TRBD1 (5 bases). In nucleotides, the CDR3 is TGTGCCAGCAGTCAAGGGGCTGTGGGCAATCAGCCCCAGCATTTT. Protein sequence: CASSQGAVGNQPQHF.